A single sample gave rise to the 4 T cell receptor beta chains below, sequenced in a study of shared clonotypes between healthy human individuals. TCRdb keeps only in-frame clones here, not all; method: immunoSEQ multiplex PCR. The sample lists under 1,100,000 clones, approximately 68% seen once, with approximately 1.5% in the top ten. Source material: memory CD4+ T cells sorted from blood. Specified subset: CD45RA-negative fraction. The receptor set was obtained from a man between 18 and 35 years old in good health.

CDR3 sequence: CASSTRTSGTTDTQYF. The CDR3 nucleotides read TGTGCCAGCAGCACGAGGACTAGCGGGACGACAGATACGCAGTATTTT. The J gene is TRBJ2-3, the V gene TRBV11-3; 12 nucleotides match TRBD2. The CDR3 has 16 amino acids. Germline V CDR1 and CDR2: SGHNT, YENEEA. Losses at the gene ends were 5 bases for V and 3 bases for J; bases not matched to a gene: 6.

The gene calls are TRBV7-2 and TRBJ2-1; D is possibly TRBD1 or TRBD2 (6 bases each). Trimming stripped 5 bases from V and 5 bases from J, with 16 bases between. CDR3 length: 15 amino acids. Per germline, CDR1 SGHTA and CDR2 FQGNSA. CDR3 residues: CASSQRAGGDNEQFF. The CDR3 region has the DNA TGTGCCAGCAGCCAGCGGGCCGGGGGCGACAATGAGCAGTTCTTC.

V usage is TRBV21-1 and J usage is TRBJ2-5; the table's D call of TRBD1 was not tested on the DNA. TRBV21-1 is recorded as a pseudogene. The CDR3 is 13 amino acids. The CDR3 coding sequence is TGTGCCAGAGGAGGGGGCCTTAGTGAGACCCAGTACTTC. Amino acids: CARGGGLSETQYF.

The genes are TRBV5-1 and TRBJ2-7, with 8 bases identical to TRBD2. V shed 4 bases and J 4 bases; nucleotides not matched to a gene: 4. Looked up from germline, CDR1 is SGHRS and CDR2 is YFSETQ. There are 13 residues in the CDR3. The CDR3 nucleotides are TGCGCCAGCAGCGCCGGGACTAGGTACGAGCAGTACTTC. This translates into CASSAGTRYEQYF.